This TCR beta chain was sequenced in a study of T cell responses to AZD1222 COVID-19 vaccine. About the study: Investigators merged groups given second doses at roughly 4 or roughly 12 weeks. General study findings and limits: Among those given AZD1222, only five to seven were seropositive at baseline. Spike-specific TCR breadth and depth both grew after two AZD1222 doses. The donor cohort was predominantly white British with a female majority, and clonal diversity may have been underestimated.

Germline lookup yields CDR1 SGHTA and CDR2 FQGNSA. V was cut by 5 bases and J by 4 bases, with 12 bases left in between. The CDR3 is 13 residues long. Here immunoSEQ multiplex PCR was the method, and the copy in TCRdb shows in-frame clones only, minus some. The data show about 110,000 clones, with about 90% seen just once and approximately 5% held by the top ten. Concerning this clone: Its antigen is unknown.

The sequence derives from an adult in good health. The chain combines TRBV7-2 with TRBJ2-7; D not resolved. The specimen was peripheral blood, collected on day 0 of AZD1222 vaccination. In DNA form, the CDR3 reads TGTGCCAGCAGCCCCGACATCAGGTACGAGCAGTACTTC. This codes for CASSPDIRYEQYF.